A single sample gave rise to the 21 T cell receptor beta chains below, sequenced in a study of beta chain features in type 1 diabetes. cDNA synthesis used the whole RNA isolate, giving expressed TCRB sequences. TCRdb's copy holds only in-frame clones and misses some; the assay was immunoSEQ multiplex PCR. The sample records a few hundred thousand clones, about 25% being singletons. Input material: central memory CD4+ T cells from blood. Source of these receptors: a man between 25 and 39 years old in good health.

This clone showed up just a few times. The chain employs TRBV29-1 and TRBJ2-1, with D hard to call. The germline CDR1 and CDR2 sequences are SQVTM and ANQGSEA. CDR3 length equals 14 residues. V was clipped by 6 bases and J by 7 bases, with 19 bases between them. CDR3 nucleotides: TGCAGCGTGGAGCCGGGTCACTCAAGGAATGAGCAGTTCTTC. Protein product: CSVEPGHSRNEQFF.

This clone was seen a handful of times. The chain employs TRBV10-3 and TRBJ2-3; 8 bases agree with TRBD2. The CDR3 is 15 amino acids. J gave up 6 bases and V 7 bases, and 12 bases lay outside the gene matches. CDR1 and CDR2 from the germline V gene are ENHRY and SYGVKD. The CDR3, as DNA: TGTGCCATCATTGCGGGAGGACCCCCCAATGATACGCAGTATTTT. It specifies CAIIAGGPPNDTQYF.

The V and J genes are TRBV7-2 and TRBJ2-7; D is uncertain. The germline V and J ends were trimmed by 6 bases and 0 bases, with 12 bases remaining between them. CDR3 length: 14 residues. Germline V gene sequence: CDR1 SGHTA, CDR2 FQGNSA. The CDR3 loop reads CASSPAYNSYEQYF. The DNA of the CDR3 is TGTGCCAGCAGTCCTGCATATAACTCCTACGAGCAGTACTTC.

This clone has a handful of counts. The chain carries TRBV7-2 and TRBJ2-1, with TRBD2 matching over 8 bases. The CDR3 is made up of 16 amino acids. Germline lookup yields CDR1 SGHTA and CDR2 FQGNSA. J was trimmed by 9 bases and V by 0 bases; bases with no gene match: 10. Here the CDR3 DNA reads TGTGCCAGCAGCTTAGCGATTGGGACTAGGAACCTTGAGCAGTTCTTC. Translated, it gives CASSLAIGTRNLEQFF.

This clone was detected only a few times. This chain joins TRBV27 and TRBJ2-7; the match to TRBD1 covers 7 bases. With 3 bases clipped from V and 3 bases from J, the junction kept 5 bases outside the gene matches. CDR1 is MNHEY and CDR2 is SMNVEV in the germline V gene (reference sequence). The length of the CDR3 is 14 residues. The chain's CDR3 is CASSLERGLYEQYF. The DNA for the CDR3 is TGTGCCAGCAGTTTGGAGAGGGGGCTCTACGAGCAGTACTTC.

This clone was seen more than once but under ten times. This same CDR3 is encoded by further DNA sequences in the sample. This rearrangement joins TRBV5-4 to TRBJ2-5; no clear D. Trimming stripped 4 bases from V and 4 bases from J, with 5 bases between. The CDR3 has 11 amino acids. The germline V gene has CDR1 SGHNT and CDR2 YYREEE (reference sequence). The CDR3 sequence is CASSTRETQYF. DNA of the CDR3: TGTGCCAGCAGCACCAGAGAGACCCAGTACTTC.

The genes are TRBV6-6 and TRBJ2-3, with 7 bases identical to TRBD1. V shed 10 bases and J 5 bases; nucleotides not matched to a gene: 9. This CDR3 contains 13 residues. Germline assignment: CDR1 MNHNY and CDR2 SVGAGI (reference sequence). Here the CDR3 DNA reads TGTGCCACCGGTGAGGGGGCAGAAGATACGCAGTATTTT. Translated: CATGEGAEDTQYF.

The chain combines TRBV29-1 with TRBJ2-7, with D perhaps TRBD1 (7 bases). This CDR3 is built from 12 residues. CDR1 and CDR2 (germline): SQVTM, ANQGSEA. V was clipped by 6 bases and J by 6 bases, with 15 bases between them. CDR3 amino acids: CSVGRQGGEQYF. CDR3 nucleotide sequence: TGCAGCGTCGGGAGACAGGGTGGCGAGCAGTACTTC.

This clone was observed a few times. The chain uses TRBV18 and TRBJ2-7; TRBD2 matches 7 bases. CDR3 length: 12 residues. Germline values: CDR1 KGHSH, CDR2 LQKENI. V shed 4 bases, J shed 4 bases, and the junction held 1 base outside the gene matches. The CDR3 reads CASSLRGYEQYF. Here the CDR3 DNA reads TGTGCCAGCTCACTGCGGGGGTACGAGCAGTACTTC.

In this sample, this clone turned up many times. The rearrangement uses TRBV5-1 and TRBJ2-1; D unclear. The CDR3 is 13 amino acids. Germline CDR1 SGHRS, CDR2 YFSETQ. Trimming cost V 4 bases and J 0 bases, with 5 bases left between them. CDR3 protein: CASSVGSYNEQFF. The CDR3 DNA is TGCGCCAGCAGCGTGGGCTCCTACAATGAGCAGTTCTTC.

This clone was counted only a few times. The gene calls are TRBV7-9 and TRBJ2-3; D perhaps matches TRBD2 (6 bases). Germline V lookup: CDR1 SEHNR, CDR2 FQNEAQ (reference sequence). The CDR3 is 14 amino acids. V shed 5 bases and J shed 4 bases, with 13 bases lying between them. The CDR3 region is CASSLREFADTQYF. The CDR3 bases are TGTGCCAGCAGCCTCCGGGAGTTTGCAGATACGCAGTATTTT.

Comment on this clone: Distinct nucleotide sequences in the sample also encode this CDR3. This chain uses TRBV15 with TRBJ2-1; weak D call: TRBD1 (5 bases). Germline V lookup: CDR1 LNHNV, CDR2 YYDKDF (reference sequence). The CDR3 is made up of 16 amino acids. V was cut by 1 base and J by 0 bases, with 10 bases left in between. The CDR3 spells CATSRGDSGSYNEQFF. DNA of the CDR3: TGTGCCACCAGCAGAGGTGACAGTGGCTCCTACAATGAGCAGTTCTTC. Full variable domain (rest looked up from reference TRBV15 and TRBJ2-1): DAMVIQNPRYQVTQFGKPVTLSCSQTLNHNVMYWYQQKSSQAPKLLFHYYDKDFNNEADTPDNFQSRRPNTSFCFLDIRSPGLGDTAMYLCATSRGDSGSYNEQFFGPGTRLTVL.

The chain uses TRBV14 and TRBJ1-3, with unresolved D. Germline CDR1 is SGHDN and CDR2 is FVKESK. This CDR3 region has 14 residues. Trimming removed 7 bases at V and 1 base at J, with 11 bases between. CDR3 residues: CASTPAGSGNTIYF. The DNA of the CDR3 is TGTGCCAGCACCCCAGCGGGGTCTGGAAACACCATATATTTT.

V is TRBV28 and J is TRBJ2-7; D is uncertain. Trimming took off 6 bases at V and 2 bases at J, with 17 bases between the two ends. Germline assignment: CDR1 MDHEN and CDR2 SYDVKM. CDR3 length: 15 residues. The CDR3 region is CASSLGGSRTYEQYF. The CDR3 nucleotides read TGTGCCAGCAGCCTCGGTGGTAGCCGAACCTACGAGCAGTACTTC. Together with reference TRBV28 and TRBJ2-7, the CDR3 gives the full variable domain: DVKVTQSSRYLVKRTGEKVFLECVQDMDHENMFWYRQDPGLGLRLIYFSYDVKMKEKGDIPEGYSVSREKKERFSLILESASTNQTSMYLCASSLGGSRTYEQYFGPGTRLTVT.

This clone was seen ten or more times. The chain employs TRBV19 and TRBJ1-1; D not certain. V was pared by 3 bases and J by 0 bases, with 11 bases between. This CDR3 has 15 amino acids. Germline CDR1 and CDR2: LNHDA and SQIVND (reference sequence). The CDR3 protein is CASSMKSGLNTEAFF. In DNA form, the CDR3 reads TGTGCCAGTAGTATGAAGTCCGGCCTGAACACTGAAGCTTTCTTT.

This clone was detected only a few times. The chain carries TRBV5-1 and TRBJ1-1; 7 nucleotides match TRBD1. The CDR3 totals 15 residues. With 3 bases clipped from V and 0 bases from J, the junction kept 5 bases outside the gene matches. Germline values: CDR1 SGHRS, CDR2 YFSETQ. In DNA form, the CDR3 reads TGCGCCAGCAGCTCGACAGGGAGTCTGAACACTGAAGCTTTCTTT. It yields the protein CASSSTGSLNTEAFF.

The J gene is TRBJ2-5, the V gene TRBV7-9; D is possibly TRBD1 (5 bases). V dropped 3 bases and J dropped 5 bases, with 13 bases sitting between them. The CDR3 extends over 14 amino acids. The germline V gene encodes CDR1 SEHNR and CDR2 FQNEAQ (reference sequence). CDR3 residues: CASSFTQGRETQYF. Here the CDR3 DNA reads TGTGCCAGCAGCTTTACCCAGGGCCGGGAGACCCAGTACTTC.

In the case of this clone: Other DNA variants within this sample encode the same CDR3. The rearrangement joins TRBV2 to TRBJ2-5; D not certain. V was cut by 5 bases and J by 2 bases, with 9 bases left in between. This CDR3 region has 13 residues. Germline CDR1 SNHLY, CDR2 FYNNEI. The CDR3 reads CASSTARQETQYF. CDR3 bases: TGTGCCAGCAGTACCGCCAGACAAGAGACCCAGTACTTC.

This rearrangement joins TRBV5-1 to TRBJ2-3; TRBD2 matches at 8 bases. With V trimmed by 4 bases and J by 3 bases, 10 bases remained unmatched. This CDR3 contains 16 residues. Germline V gene lookup returns CDR1 SGHRS and CDR2 YFSETQ. The CDR3 sequence: CASSLNGGAITDTQYF. The CDR3 bases are TGCGCCAGCAGCCTCAACGGGGGGGCTATAACAGATACGCAGTATTTT.

The CDR3 sequence: CATSRGTGIIYEQYF. The CDR3 region has the DNA TGTGCCACCAGCAGGGGGACAGGGATTATCTACGAGCAGTACTTC. The V gene is TRBV15, the J gene TRBJ2-7, with 9 bases matching TRBD1. V lost 3 bases and J lost 3; bases outside the gene matches: 6. CDR3 length equals 15 residues. From germline, CDR1 is LNHNV and CDR2 YYDKDF (reference sequence).

The chain recombines TRBV7-2 with TRBJ2-3, with D perhaps matching TRBD1 (6 bases). V was pared by 5 bases and J by 3 bases, with 21 bases between. CDR3 length: 17 amino acids. Germline V CDR1 and CDR2: SGHTA, FQGNSA. CDR3 DNA: TGTGCCAGCAGCCCCAAGAGTGGGGGACACAAAACAGATACGCAGTATTTT. The encoded protein is CASSPKSGGHKTDTQYF. Supplemented by reference TRBV7-2 and TRBJ2-3, the full variable domain reads GAGVSQSPSNKVTEKGKDVELRCDPISGHTALYWYRQSLGQGLEFLIYFQGNSAPDKSGLPSDRFSAERTGGSVSTLTIQRTQQEDSAVYLCASSPKSGGHKTDTQYFGPGTRLTVL.